The clone carrying this TCR beta chain was picked up a small number of times. Per the germline V gene, CDR1 is SEHNR and CDR2 is FQNEAQ (reference sequence). The CDR3 is 18 residues long. This entry comes from a study of CD4 and CD8 cells across lung adenocarcinoma regions. Samples came from patients with localized non-small cell lung adenocarcinoma. TCRdb passed the PCR reads through MiXCR, listing each CDR3 protein once. The sample records 9,500 to 15,000 distinct CDR3 sequences, less than 60% being singletons. The chain uses TRBV7-9 and TRBJ2-1; a weak D match, TRBD2 (5 bases). The end of the DNA aligns better with TRBJ2-5, so the J call may be wrong. The sequence was collected from a female donor with lung adenocarcinoma. The CD4 and CD8 labels of this study may be unreliable. Sequenced input: CD8+ T cells from the margin of a lung tumor. CDR3 protein: CASSSPPGRTLEGETQYF. The CDR3 DNA follows: TGTGCCAGCAGCTCCCCCCCTGGGCGGACTCTAGAGGGAGAGACCCAGTACTTC.